Included here is one T cell receptor (beta chain) sequence, with context. What it binds is not known. Clinicians diagnosed using symptoms, serum thyroxine, TRAb, thyroid ultrasound and orbital computed tomography. The record originates from a study of Graves' ophthalmopathy and Graves' hyperthyroidism. Study-wide findings and caveats: A model of 13 signatures distinguished ophthalmopathy from stable hyperthyroidism at about 86% sensitivity and 81.08% specificity.

The sequenced template was RNA, covering the TCR beta CDR3 region. The workflow started with a first-round RT-PCR run with HTBI primers and then moved on to a second-round multiplex PCR. TCRdb reprocessed the multiplex PCR reads with MiXCR, giving one entry per CDR3 protein. The sample has some 1.1 million distinct CDR3 sequences; about 36% are singletons. Source material: peripheral blood or thyroid tissue (not recorded which). The receptor's source is an adult man with Graves' hyperthyroidism.

The CDR3, as DNA: TGTGCCAGTAACGTACAGAGCAATCAGCCCCAGCATTTT. Encoded protein: CASNVQSNQPQHF. This chain connects TRBV19 to TRBJ1-5; D not certain. V lost 7 bases and J 1 base, leaving 8 bases between the germline ends. CDR3 length: 13 residues. Germline V CDR1 and CDR2: LNHDA, SQIVND (reference sequence).